These T cell receptor beta chains were read from a single sample in a study of Ad26.COV2.S vaccination and SARS-CoV-2 variants. Method: immunoSEQ multiplex PCR; TCRdb's copy keeps in-frame clones and lacks some. The sample has around 300,000 clones; about 89% are singletons. The sequencing used peripheral blood, collected in a trial of Ad26.COV2.S vaccine versus placebo. These receptor sequences come from a person aged 18-65 years who received the Ad26.COV2.S COVID-19 vaccine or a placebo. CDR3s include the opening cysteine and the closing phenylalanine or tryptophan. The D gene is left open where the match is weak. Size tells how often a clone was seen (once, few, many) or the class of an expanded clone, and some rows leave it out.

clone_size: .; v_call: TRBV29-1; d_call: .; j_call: TRBJ2-7; cdr3_aa: CSATDSFYEQYF; cdr3_nt: TGCAGCGCAACGGACAGTTTCTACGAGCAGTACTTC
clone_size: .; v_call: TRBV7-9; d_call: .; j_call: TRBJ1-2; cdr3_aa: CASSPRTRNGYTF; cdr3_nt: TGTGCCAGCAGCCCGCGGACCCGAAATGGCTACACCTTC
clone_size: .; v_call: TRBV5-5; d_call: TRBD1; j_call: TRBJ1-1; cdr3_aa: CASRELGQAGIEAFF; cdr3_nt: TGTGCCAGCAGGGAACTGGGACAGGCCGGCATTGAAGCTTTCTTT
clone_size: .; v_call: TRBV5-6; d_call: TRBD1; j_call: TRBJ1-1; cdr3_aa: CASSLMDRVRTEAFF; cdr3_nt: TGTGCCAGCAGCTTGATGGACAGGGTGAGGACTGAAGCTTTCTTT
clone_size: .; v_call: TRBV11-2; d_call: TRBD2; j_call: TRBJ2-4; cdr3_aa: CASSLAVAGTAKNIQYF; cdr3_nt: TGTGCCAGCAGCTTAGCGGTAGCGGGGACAGCCAAAAACATTCAGTACTTC
clone_size: .; v_call: TRBV14; d_call: .; j_call: TRBJ2-3; cdr3_aa: CASSLRGRDTQYF; cdr3_nt: TGTGCCAGCAGCCTCAGGGGCAGGGATACGCAGTATTTT
clone_size: .; v_call: TRBV5-1; d_call: TRBD2; j_call: TRBJ2-1; cdr3_aa: CASSLMTSGTSEQFF; cdr3_nt: TGCGCCAGCAGCTTGATGACTAGCGGGACAAGTGAGCAGTTCTTC
clone_size: .; v_call: TRBV6-5; d_call: .; j_call: TRBJ2-1; cdr3_aa: CASSDIPGLIEQFF; cdr3_nt: TGTGCCAGCAGCGATATTCCTGGACTAATTGAGCAGTTCTTC
clone_size: once; v_call: TRBV3-1/TRBV3-2; d_call: .; j_call: TRBJ2-5; cdr3_aa: CASSQEEGLGETQYF; cdr3_nt: TGTGCCAGCAGCCAAGAAGAAGGGTTGGGAGAGACCCAGTACTTC
clone_size: .; v_call: TRBV6-5; d_call: TRBD1; j_call: TRBJ2-7; cdr3_aa: CASRRERGRSYEQYF; cdr3_nt: TGTGCCAGCAGGAGGGAGAGGGGGCGCAGCTACGAGCAGTACTTC
clone_size: .; v_call: TRBV27; d_call: TRBD2; j_call: TRBJ2-2; cdr3_aa: CASRGLAENTGELFF; cdr3_nt: TGTGCCAGCAGGGGACTAGCGGAGAACACCGGGGAGCTGTTTTTT
clone_size: .; v_call: TRBV19; d_call: .; j_call: TRBJ1-5; cdr3_aa: CASSPGGSQPQHF; cdr3_nt: TGTGCCAGTAGTCCGGGGGGGAGCCAGCCCCAGCATTTT
clone_size: .; v_call: TRBV7-9; d_call: .; j_call: TRBJ1-1; cdr3_aa: CASSLTVSEAFF; cdr3_nt: TGTGCCAGCAGCTTAACGGTCTCTGAAGCTTTCTTT
clone_size: .; v_call: TRBV6-5; d_call: .; j_call: TRBJ1-6; cdr3_aa: CASSYIPPYNSPLHF; cdr3_nt: TGTGCCAGCAGTTACATTCCACCCTATAATTCACCCCTCCACTTT
clone_size: once; v_call: TRBV5-8; d_call: .; j_call: TRBJ1-5; cdr3_aa: CASSDVGTGAGQPQHF; cdr3_nt: TGTGCCAGCAGCGACGTCGGGACGGGGGCTGGGCAGCCCCAGCATTTT
clone_size: .; v_call: TRBV7-8; d_call: TRBD1; j_call: TRBJ2-1; cdr3_aa: CASSLQGVAYNEQFF; cdr3_nt: TGTGCCAGCAGCCTACAGGGGGTCGCCTACAATGAGCAGTTCTTC
clone_size: once; v_call: TRBV5-6; d_call: .; j_call: TRBJ1-1; cdr3_aa: CASSLEQGTEAFF; cdr3_nt: TGTGCCAGCAGCTTGGAACAGGGTACTGAAGCTTTCTTT
clone_size: .; v_call: TRBV18; d_call: .; j_call: TRBJ1-1; cdr3_aa: CASSPIGEGTEAFF; cdr3_nt: TGTGCCAGCTCACCGATCGGGGAGGGAACTGAAGCTTTCTTT
clone_size: .; v_call: TRBV4-1; d_call: TRBD1; j_call: TRBJ2-7; cdr3_aa: CASSHPTGPYEQYF; cdr3_nt: TGCGCCAGCAGCCACCCGACAGGGCCCTACGAGCAGTACTTC
clone_size: .; v_call: TRBV27; d_call: .; j_call: TRBJ1-6; cdr3_aa: CASSLRPGSELLGTNSPLHF; cdr3_nt: TGTGCCAGCAGTTTACGGCCAGGGTCTGAATTATTGGGGACGAATTCACCCCTCCACTTT
clone_size: .; v_call: TRBV24-1; d_call: TRBD1; j_call: TRBJ1-2; cdr3_aa: CATSDSRSLDRAYGYTF; cdr3_nt: TGTGCCACCAGTGATTCCCGATCTCTTGACAGGGCCTATGGCTACACCTTC
clone_size: .; v_call: TRBV6-5; d_call: .; j_call: TRBJ1-4; cdr3_aa: CASAVGLNEKLFF; cdr3_nt: TGTGCCAGCGCGGTGGGTTTAAATGAAAAACTGTTTTTT
clone_size: .; v_call: TRBV3-1/TRBV3-2; d_call: TRBD2; j_call: TRBJ2-1; cdr3_aa: CASSQGRLAGAQFF; cdr3_nt: TGTGCCAGCAGCCAAGGGAGACTAGCGGGTGCCCAGTTCTTC
clone_size: .; v_call: TRBV27; d_call: .; j_call: TRBJ2-7; cdr3_aa: CASTEWIEQYF; cdr3_nt: TGTGCCAGCACGGAGTGGATCGAGCAGTACTTC
clone_size: .; v_call: TRBV7-2; d_call: .; j_call: TRBJ1-1; cdr3_aa: CASSPETGMNTEAFF; cdr3_nt: TGTGCCAGCAGCCCCGAAACAGGGATGAACACTGAAGCTTTCTTT
clone_size: .; v_call: TRBV11-2; d_call: .; j_call: TRBJ1-2; cdr3_aa: CASSLDRGSYGYTF; cdr3_nt: TGTGCCAGCAGCTTAGATCGGGGGTCCTATGGCTACACCTTC
clone_size: .; v_call: TRBV6-6; d_call: TRBD1; j_call: TRBJ2-2; cdr3_aa: CASRGQGTGELFF; cdr3_nt: TGTGCCAGCAGAGGACAGGGGACCGGGGAGCTGTTTTTT
clone_size: .; v_call: TRBV27; d_call: .; j_call: TRBJ2-2; cdr3_aa: CASSLYLGGNTGELFF; cdr3_nt: TGTGCCAGCAGTCTCTATCTCGGGGGGAACACCGGGGAGCTGTTTTTT